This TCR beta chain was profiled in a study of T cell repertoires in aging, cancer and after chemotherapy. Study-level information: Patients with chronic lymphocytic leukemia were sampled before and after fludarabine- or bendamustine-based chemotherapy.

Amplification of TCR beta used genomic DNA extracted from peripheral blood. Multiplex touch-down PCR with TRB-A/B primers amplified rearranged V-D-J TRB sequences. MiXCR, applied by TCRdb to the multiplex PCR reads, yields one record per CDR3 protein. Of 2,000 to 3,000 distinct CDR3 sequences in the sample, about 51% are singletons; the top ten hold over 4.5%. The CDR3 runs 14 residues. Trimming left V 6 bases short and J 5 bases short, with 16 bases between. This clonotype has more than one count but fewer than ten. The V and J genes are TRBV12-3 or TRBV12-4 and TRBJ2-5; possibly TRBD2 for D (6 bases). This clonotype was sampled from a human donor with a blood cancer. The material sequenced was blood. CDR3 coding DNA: TGTGCCAGCAGCTGGGACTTCCGACGGGAGACCCAGTACTTC. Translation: CASSWDFRRETQYF.